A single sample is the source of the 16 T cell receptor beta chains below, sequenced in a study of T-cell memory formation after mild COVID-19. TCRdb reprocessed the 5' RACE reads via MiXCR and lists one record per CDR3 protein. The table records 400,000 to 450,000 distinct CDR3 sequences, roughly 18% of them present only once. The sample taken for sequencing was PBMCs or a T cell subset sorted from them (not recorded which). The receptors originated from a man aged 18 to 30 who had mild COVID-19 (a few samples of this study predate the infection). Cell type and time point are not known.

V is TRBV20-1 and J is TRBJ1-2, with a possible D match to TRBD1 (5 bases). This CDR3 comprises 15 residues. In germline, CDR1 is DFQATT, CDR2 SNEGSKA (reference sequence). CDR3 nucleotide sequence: TGCAGGGCCTCGAAGAGAGGGGCAGGAGACTATGGCTACACCTTC. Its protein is CRASKRGAGDYGYTF.

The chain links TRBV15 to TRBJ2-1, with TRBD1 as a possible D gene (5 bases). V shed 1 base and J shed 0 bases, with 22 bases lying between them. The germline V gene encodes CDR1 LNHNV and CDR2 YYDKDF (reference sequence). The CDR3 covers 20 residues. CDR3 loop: CATSRATHLGEIRSYNEQFF. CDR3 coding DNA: TGTGCCACCAGCAGAGCTACGCACTTAGGGGAAATACGCTCCTACAATGAGCAGTTCTTC.

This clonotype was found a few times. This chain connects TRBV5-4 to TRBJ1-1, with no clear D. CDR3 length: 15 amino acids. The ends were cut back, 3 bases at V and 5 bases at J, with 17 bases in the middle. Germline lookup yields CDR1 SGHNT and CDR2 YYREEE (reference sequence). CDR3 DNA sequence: TGTGCCAGCAGCTCTCGTGAGGGTGGAGGGACTGAAGCTTTCTTT. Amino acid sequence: CASSSREGGGTEAFF.

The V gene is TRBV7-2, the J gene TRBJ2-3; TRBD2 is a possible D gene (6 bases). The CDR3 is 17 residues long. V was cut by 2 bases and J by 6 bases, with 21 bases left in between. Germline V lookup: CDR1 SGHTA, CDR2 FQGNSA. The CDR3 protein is CASSLPPWRVPDDTQYF. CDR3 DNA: TGTGCCAGCAGCTTACCACCTTGGAGGGTCCCGGATGATACGCAGTATTTT.

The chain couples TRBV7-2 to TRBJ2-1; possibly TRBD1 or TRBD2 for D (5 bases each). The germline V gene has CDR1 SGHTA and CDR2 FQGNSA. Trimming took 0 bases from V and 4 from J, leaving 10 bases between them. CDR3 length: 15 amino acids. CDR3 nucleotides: TGTGCCAGCAGCTTAGCAATCGGGGCTTACAATGAGCAGTTCTTC. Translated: CASSLAIGAYNEQFF.

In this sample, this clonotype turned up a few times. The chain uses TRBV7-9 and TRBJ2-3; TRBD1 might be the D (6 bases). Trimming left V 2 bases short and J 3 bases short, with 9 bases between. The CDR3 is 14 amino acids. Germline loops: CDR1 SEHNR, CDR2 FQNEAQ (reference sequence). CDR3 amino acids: CASSLSQGTDTQYF. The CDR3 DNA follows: TGTGCCAGCAGCTTAAGCCAGGGGACAGATACGCAGTATTTT.

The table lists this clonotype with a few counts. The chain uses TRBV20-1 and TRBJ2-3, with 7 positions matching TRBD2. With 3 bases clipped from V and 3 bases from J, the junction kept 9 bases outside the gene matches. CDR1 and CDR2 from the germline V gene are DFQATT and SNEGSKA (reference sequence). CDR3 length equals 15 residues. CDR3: CSASGLAASTDTQYF. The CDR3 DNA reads TGCAGTGCTAGTGGGCTAGCGGCCTCAACAGATACGCAGTATTTT.

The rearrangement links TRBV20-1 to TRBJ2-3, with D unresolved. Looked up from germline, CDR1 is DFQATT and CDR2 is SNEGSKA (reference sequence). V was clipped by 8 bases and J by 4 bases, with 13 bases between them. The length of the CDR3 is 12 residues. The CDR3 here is CSKVRAADTQYF. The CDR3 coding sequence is TGCAGTAAGGTTCGGGCGGCAGATACGCAGTATTTT.

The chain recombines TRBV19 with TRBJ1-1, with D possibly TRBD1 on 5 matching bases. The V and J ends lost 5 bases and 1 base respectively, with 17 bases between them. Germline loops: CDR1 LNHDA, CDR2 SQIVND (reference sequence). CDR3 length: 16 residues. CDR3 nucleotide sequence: TGTGCCAGTAGTCGCGGGGCACCACCCCAGAACACTGAAGCTTTCTTT. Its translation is CASSRGAPPQNTEAFF.

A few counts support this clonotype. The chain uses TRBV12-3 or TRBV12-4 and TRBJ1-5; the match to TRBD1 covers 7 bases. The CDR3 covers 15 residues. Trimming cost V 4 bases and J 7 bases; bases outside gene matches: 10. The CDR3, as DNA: TGTGCCAGCAGTTCCCGACAGGGTCGGGACCAGCCCCAGCATTTT. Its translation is CASSSRQGRDQPQHF.

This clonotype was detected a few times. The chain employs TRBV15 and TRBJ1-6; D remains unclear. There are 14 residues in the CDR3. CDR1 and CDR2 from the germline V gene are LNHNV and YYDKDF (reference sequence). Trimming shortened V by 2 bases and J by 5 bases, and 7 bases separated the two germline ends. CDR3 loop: CATSRTLNNSPLHF. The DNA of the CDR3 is TGTGCCACCAGCAGAACACTGAATAATTCACCCCTCCACTTT.

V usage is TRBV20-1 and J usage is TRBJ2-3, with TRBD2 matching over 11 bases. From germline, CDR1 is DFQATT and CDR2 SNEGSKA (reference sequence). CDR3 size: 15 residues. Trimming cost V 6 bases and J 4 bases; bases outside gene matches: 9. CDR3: CSANALAGVADTQYF. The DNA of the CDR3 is TGCAGTGCCAACGCACTAGCGGGGGTCGCAGATACGCAGTATTTT.

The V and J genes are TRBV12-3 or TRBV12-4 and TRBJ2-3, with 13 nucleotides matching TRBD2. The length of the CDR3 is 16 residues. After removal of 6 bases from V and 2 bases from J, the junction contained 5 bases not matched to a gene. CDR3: CASSIGLAGVTDTQYF. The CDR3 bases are TGTGCCAGCAGCATAGGACTAGCGGGGGTCACAGATACGCAGTATTTT.

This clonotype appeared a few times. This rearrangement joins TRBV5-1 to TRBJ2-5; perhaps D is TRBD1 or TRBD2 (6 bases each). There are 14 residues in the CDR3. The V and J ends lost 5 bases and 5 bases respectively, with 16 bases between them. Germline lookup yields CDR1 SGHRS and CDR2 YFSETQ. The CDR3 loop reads CASSHPGAEETQYF. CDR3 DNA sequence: TGCGCCAGCAGTCATCCGGGGGCCGAGGAGACCCAGTACTTC.

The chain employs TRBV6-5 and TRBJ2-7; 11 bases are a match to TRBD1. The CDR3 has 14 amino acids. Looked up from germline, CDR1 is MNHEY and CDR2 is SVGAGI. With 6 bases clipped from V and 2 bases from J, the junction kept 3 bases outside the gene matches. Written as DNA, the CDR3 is TGTGCCAGCAGGACGGACAGGGGGCCCTACGAGCAGTACTTC. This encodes CASRTDRGPYEQYF.

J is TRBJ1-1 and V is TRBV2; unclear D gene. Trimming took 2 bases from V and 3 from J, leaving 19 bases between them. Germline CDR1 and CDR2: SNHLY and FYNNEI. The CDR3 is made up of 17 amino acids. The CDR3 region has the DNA TGTGCCAGCAGTGAAACAAGCCTCGGGGAAGGTTACACTGAAGCTTTCTTT. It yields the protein CASSETSLGEGYTEAFF.